These T cell receptor beta chains were read from a single sample in a study of yellow fever vaccine responses in identical twins. One entry per CDR3 protein, called by TCRdb with MiXCR from the RT-PCR reads. The sample contains some 20,000 distinct CDR3 sequences, 65% to 75% of which appear only once. Material: T cells from blood (PBMCs), unsorted or a sorted subset (not recorded which), obtained before or after yellow fever vaccination (not recorded which). The receptors come from a woman aged 18-29 years who received the yellow fever vaccine. Each CDR3 is given with its conserved first and last residue. A D gene is named only where the DNA matches it firmly. Clone size is not always given. Where it is, it says once, few, many or a class for expanded clones.

>-|TRBD1|TRBJ1-6|TRBV9
CACSVEDRGNSPLHF
TGTGCCTGCAGCGTAGAGGACAGGGGAAATTCACCCCTCCACTTT
>-|TRBD2|TRBJ2-4|TRBV13
CASIRGLAGSSTKNIQYF
TGTGCCAGCATTCGGGGACTAGCGGGATCTTCGACCAAAAACATTCAGTACTTC
>few|-|TRBJ2-5|TRBV3-1
CASSQDGRSRLAYQETQYF
TGTGCCAGCAGCCAAGATGGAAGGAGTCGGCTAGCGTATCAAGAGACCCAGTACTTC
>-|-|TRBJ1-5|TRBV9
CASSVAPLNQPQHF
TGTGCCAGCAGCGTAGCACCCCTCAATCAGCCCCAGCATTTT
>-|-|TRBJ1-5|TRBV20-1
CSARDTQYQPQHF
TGCAGTGCGCGGGACACACAGTATCAGCCCCAGCATTTT
>-|TRBD2|TRBJ2-3|TRBV20-1
CSARDIGGLAGGSDTQYF
TGCAGTGCTAGAGATATTGGAGGACTAGCGGGAGGTTCAGATACGCAGTATTTT
>-|-|TRBJ1-1|TRBV13
CASSLGLGHTEAFF
TGTGCCAGCAGCTTAGGCCTTGGTCACACTGAAGCTTTCTTT
>-|TRBD2|TRBJ2-3|TRBV29-1
CSVGHLAGGSDTQYF
TGCAGCGTTGGACACTTGGCGGGAGGTTCAGATACGCAGTATTTT
>-|TRBD1|TRBJ1-1|TRBV6-1
CASAFTGDEAFF
TGTGCCAGCGCCTTTACAGGGGATGAAGCTTTCTTT
>-|-|TRBJ1-2|TRBV7-6
CASSTGQLNYGYTF
TGTGCCAGCAGCACAGGACAGCTGAACTATGGCTACACCTTC
>-|-|TRBJ1-5|TRBV2
CASRGSGNQPQHF
TGTGCCAGCAGGGGGAGTGGCAATCAGCCCCAGCATTTT
>-|TRBD1|TRBJ2-3|TRBV29-1
CSVLPGGGSDTQYF
TGCAGCGTTTTACCAGGGGGTGGGTCAGATACGCAGTATTTT
>-|-|TRBJ2-2|TRBV11-1
CASSFYLENTGELFF
TGTGCCAGCAGCTTTTACCTTGAAAACACCGGGGAGCTGTTTTTT
>-|-|TRBJ2-7|TRBV20-1
CSATNSESSYEQYF
TGCAGTGCTACAAACAGCGAGTCCTCCTACGAGCAGTACTTC
>-|TRBD2|TRBJ2-7|TRBV10-1
CASSESVMGDYPTGEQYF
TGCGCCAGCAGTGAGTCGGTTATGGGGGACTACCCTACGGGAGAGCAGTACTTC
>-|-|TRBJ2-7|TRBV15
CATSRDLGLNYEQYF
TGTGCCACCAGCAGAGACCTCGGACTTAACTACGAGCAGTACTTC
>once|-|TRBJ2-1|TRBV29-1
CSVHFIYNEQFF
TGCAGCGTCCACTTCATCTACAATGAGCAGTTCTTC
>-|-|TRBJ1-5|TRBV25-1
CASSDEAGFNQPQHF
TGTGCCAGCAGTGACGAGGCGGGGTTCAATCAGCCCCAGCATTTT
>-|-|TRBJ2-1|TRBV5-1
CASSPVLQGYNEQFF
TGCGCCAGCAGCCCTGTGTTGCAGGGATACAATGAGCAGTTCTTC
>-|-|TRBJ1-1|TRBV10-1
CASTGEVGTEAFF
TGCGCCAGCACCGGTGAGGTAGGGACTGAAGCTTTCTTT
>-|TRBD2|TRBJ2-1|TRBV29-1
CSVEGGGTYNEQFF
TGCAGCGTTGAAGGGGGGGGGACCTACAATGAGCAGTTCTTC
>few|-|TRBJ2-1|TRBV6-4
CASREGIGSYNEQFF
TGTGCCAGCAGGGAGGGCATAGGCTCCTACAATGAGCAGTTCTTC
>few|TRBD1|TRBJ1-1|TRBV20-1
CSARPGTENTEAFF
TGCAGTGCCCGGCCCGGGACAGAGAACACTGAAGCTTTCTTT
>-|-|TRBJ1-1|TRBV4-1
CASSQEGGAEAFF
TGCGCCAGCAGCCAAGAAGGGGGGGCTGAAGCTTTCTTT
>-|-|TRBJ1-6|TRBV5-6
CASSLRVEGSSPLHF
TGTGCCAGCAGCTTGCGGGTGGAGGGTTCTTCACCCCTCCACTTT
>-|-|TRBJ1-1|TRBV29-1
CSAVAAEAFF
TGCAGCGCGGTGGCAGCGGAAGCTTTCTTT
>few|-|TRBJ2-2|TRBV11-1
CASSWSFGELFF
TGTGCCAGCAGCTGGTCGTTCGGGGAGCTGTTTTTT
>-|TRBD1|TRBJ2-7|TRBV20-1
CSAIRQGSSYEQYF
TGCAGTGCCATAAGACAGGGTTCCTCCTACGAGCAGTACTTC
>few|TRBD1|TRBJ2-7|TRBV15
CATSRSGTGVWDEQYF
TGTGCCACCAGCAGGTCCGGGACAGGGGTTTGGGACGAGCAGTACTTC
>-|-|TRBJ2-7|TRBV12-5
CASGLDGDLSYEQYF
TGTGCTAGTGGTTTGGATGGGGACCTATCCTACGAGCAGTACTTC
>-|TRBD1|TRBJ1-1|TRBV18
CASSLQGSSNTEAFF
TGTGCCAGCTCACTACAGGGGTCGTCGAACACTGAAGCTTTCTTT
>-|-|TRBJ2-3|TRBV13
CASNRRDFTDTQYF
TGTGCCAGCAACCGCCGGGACTTCACAGATACGCAGTATTTT
>-|-|TRBJ1-3|TRBV29-1
CSVKESSGNTIYF
TGCAGCGTTAAAGAGAGCTCTGGAAACACCATATATTTT
>-|-|TRBJ2-6|TRBV5-8
CASSFGGPSGANVLTF
TGTGCCAGCAGCTTCGGAGGGCCCTCTGGGGCCAACGTCCTCACTTTC
>-|-|TRBJ2-5|TRBV12-3/TRBV12-4
CASSPAEVGTQYF
TGTGCCAGCAGTCCCGCCGAGGTCGGGACCCAGTACTTC
>few|-|TRBJ2-3|TRBV28
CASSSPGFTDTQYF
TGTGCCAGCAGTTCCCCAGGGTTTACAGATACGCAGTATTTT
>few|TRBD1|TRBJ2-7|TRBV11-1
CASSLGTGANPYEQYF
TGTGCCAGCAGCCTCGGGACAGGGGCTAACCCCTACGAGCAGTACTTC
>once|-|TRBJ1-5|TRBV18
CASSLVRNQPQHF
TGTGCCAGCTCACTCGTCAGGAATCAGCCCCAGCATTTT
>-|-|TRBJ2-5|TRBV7-9
CASSAPGAETQYF
TGTGCCAGCAGCGCACCGGGGGCAGAGACCCAGTACTTC
>-|-|TRBJ1-2|TRBV6-4
CASSDPAPTGTNYGYTF
TGTGCCAGCAGTGACCCTGCCCCGACAGGTACTAACTATGGCTACACCTTC
>-|-|TRBJ1-2|TRBV10-3
CAISESDTYGYTF
TGTGCCATCAGTGAGTCCGATACCTATGGCTACACCTTC
>-|-|TRBJ2-7|TRBV12-1
CASSFLTGGPDEQYF
TGTGCCAGCAGCTTTTTAACAGGTGGACCGGACGAGCAGTACTTC
>-|-|TRBJ1-5|TRBV12-3/TRBV12-4
CASSLGQPQHF
TGTGCCAGCAGTTTAGGTCAGCCCCAGCATTTT
>-|TRBD2|TRBJ2-5|TRBV27
CASWVAGAQETQYF
TGTGCCAGCTGGGTAGCGGGGGCCCAAGAGACCCAGTACTTC
>-|-|TRBJ1-1|TRBV29-1
CSVAQGQNTEAFF
TGCAGCGTGGCTCAGGGACAGAACACTGAAGCTTTCTTT
>-|-|TRBJ2-5|TRBV5-1
CASSLGVKETQYF
TGCGCCAGCAGCTTGGGCGTGAAGGAGACCCAGTACTTC
>-|-|TRBJ1-1|TRBV18
CASSPSDSNTEAFF
TGTGCCAGCTCACCGAGTGACAGCAACACTGAAGCTTTCTTT
>few|TRBD2|TRBJ2-1|TRBV14
CASSQVAGSSYNEQFF
TGTGCCAGCAGCCAAGTAGCGGGAAGCTCCTACAATGAGCAGTTCTTC
>-|TRBD2|TRBJ2-1|TRBV7-2
CASSLAETYNEQFF
TGTGCCAGCAGCCTAGCGGAAACCTACAATGAGCAGTTCTTC
>-|TRBD2|TRBJ2-1|TRBV29-1
CSVEVREGNEQFF
TGCAGCGTTGAGGTCAGGGAGGGGAATGAGCAGTTCTTC
>-|-|TRBJ2-1|TRBV11-1
CASSSRGAGPFNEQFF
TGTGCCAGCAGCTCCCGGGGAGCGGGTCCATTCAATGAGCAGTTCTTC
>-|-|TRBJ2-1|TRBV28
CASSLEGRGLDNEQFF
TGTGCCAGCAGCCTGGAGGGGCGCGGTCTGGACAATGAGCAGTTCTTC
>-|TRBD2|TRBJ2-1|TRBV29-1
CSVDRSGGGNEQFF
TGCAGCGTCGATCGTAGCGGGGGGGGTAATGAGCAGTTCTTC
>-|-|TRBJ1-1|TRBV2
CASSAGLNTEAFF
TGTGCCAGCAGTGCTGGGTTGAACACTGAAGCTTTCTTT
>once|-|TRBJ2-1|TRBV2
CASTDFGAFNEQFF
TGTGCCAGCACCGATTTCGGGGCCTTCAATGAGCAGTTCTTC
>-|TRBD1|TRBJ1-2|TRBV10-3
CAISATGEGYTF
TGTGCCATCAGTGCTACAGGGGAGGGCTACACCTTC
>-|-|TRBJ2-3|TRBV13
CASSVTFTDTQYF
TGTGCCAGCAGCGTAACCTTCACAGATACGCAGTATTTT
>-|TRBD2|TRBJ2-7|TRBV20-1
CSAREPGTNYEQYF
TGCAGTGCTAGAGAGCCGGGGACTAACTACGAGCAGTACTTC